The 2 T cell receptor beta chains below come from one sample, sequenced in a study of cytomegalovirus exposure and HLA in healthy donors. 13 Jbeta primers and 60 Vbeta primers were used for the PCR. TCRdb's table, derived via immunoSEQ multiplex PCR, lists solely in-frame clones and lacks some. Among 110,000 to 150,000 clones listed, around four fifths were seen once. The sequenced sample consisted of PBMCs. The source of these receptors is a boy younger than 10 in good health and CMV-seronegative.

V is TRBV15 and J is TRBJ2-7; a possible D gene is TRBD2 (6 bases). The V gene's germline CDR1 is LNHNV and CDR2 YYDKDF (reference sequence). V was trimmed by 5 bases and J by 3 bases, leaving 8 bases between them. The CDR3 spans 12 residues. The CDR3 loop is CATSRDFYEQYF. CDR3 bases: TGTGCCACCAGCCGGGACTTCTACGAGCAGTACTTC. The whole variable domain, remainder taken from reference TRBV15 and TRBJ2-7, is DAMVIQNPRYQVTQFGKPVTLSCSQTLNHNVMYWYQQKSSQAPKLLFHYYDKDFNNEADTPDNFQSRRPNTSFCFLDIRSPGLGDTAMYLCATSRDFYEQYFGPGTRLTVT.

The chain combines TRBV9 with TRBJ1-5, with D unclear. CDR3 length: 15 residues. Per germline, CDR1 SGDLS and CDR2 YYNGEE. V lost 2 bases and J lost 0, with 9 bases in between. CDR3 region: CASSVEGNSNQPQHF. The DNA of the CDR3 is TGTGCCAGCAGCGTCGAGGGAAATAGCAATCAGCCCCAGCATTTT.